Listed below are T cell receptor beta chains from one sample, sequenced in a study of cytomegalovirus exposure and HLA in healthy donors. TCRdb's copy holds only in-frame clones and misses some; the assay was immunoSEQ multiplex PCR. The repertoire holds more than 150,000 clones, with 70% to 80% as singletons. Sequencing input: PBMCs. Receptors were obtained from a young man in good health and CMV-seronegative. Both conserved end residues are trimmed from each CDR3.

v_gene: TRBV28; j_gene: TRBJ1-2; CDR3aa: ASSLGGSRGWGYT
v_gene: TRBV7-8; j_gene: TRBJ2-7; CDR3aa: ASSLGQGAGEQY
v_gene: TRBV6-5; j_gene: TRBJ2-2; CDR3aa: ASGYPRGNTGELF
v_gene: TRBV11-2; j_gene: TRBJ2-5; CDR3aa: ASSLDLMRSGETQY
v_gene: TRBV20-1; j_gene: TRBJ2-7; CDR3aa: SARDRAEQY
v_gene: TRBV9; j_gene: TRBJ2-2; CDR3aa: ASSVVAGGPQGTGELF
v_gene: TRBV9; j_gene: TRBJ2-1; CDR3aa: ASSVGQGHNEQF
v_gene: TRBV27; j_gene: TRBJ2-6; CDR3aa: ASSLHQDAGGSGANVLT
v_gene: TRBV28; j_gene: TRBJ2-3; CDR3aa: ASGAVVDTQY
v_gene: TRBV5-1; j_gene: TRBJ1-4; CDR3aa: ASSLQGFNEKLF
v_gene: TRBV19; j_gene: TRBJ2-6; CDR3aa: ASSPVRAGANVLT
v_gene: TRBV28; j_gene: TRBJ1-2; CDR3aa: ASSLSGRGSLAGYT
v_gene: TRBV4-2; j_gene: TRBJ2-7; CDR3aa: ASSPAGPSSYEQY
v_gene: TRBV1; j_gene: TRBJ2-5; CDR3aa: TSSQPGTSGAQETQY
v_gene: TRBV4-1; j_gene: TRBJ2-7; CDR3aa: ASSQEDTFSEQY
v_gene: TRBV6-4; j_gene: TRBJ1-4; CDR3aa: ASSWPGQNNEKLF
v_gene: TRBV6-1; j_gene: -; CDR3aa: ASSAGTGTLYEQY
v_gene: TRBV7-6; j_gene: TRBJ2-7; CDR3aa: ASSSRLEPYEQY
v_gene: TRBV7-6; j_gene: TRBJ1-1; CDR3aa: ASSPRQGAEAF
v_gene: TRBV7-6; j_gene: TRBJ2-3; CDR3aa: ASSSTGGPGDTQY
v_gene: TRBV19; j_gene: TRBJ2-1; CDR3aa: ASRPIEPGLAENNEQF
v_gene: TRBV5-6; j_gene: TRBJ1-3; CDR3aa: ASSLAGSTSGNTIY
v_gene: TRBV13; j_gene: TRBJ2-2; CDR3aa: ASSSGWNTGELF
v_gene: TRBV4-2; j_gene: TRBJ2-5; CDR3aa: ASSQEGGRETQY
v_gene: TRBV27; j_gene: TRBJ1-6; CDR3aa: ASMESQRSPLH
v_gene: TRBV5-1; j_gene: TRBJ2-3; CDR3aa: ASSSSSAGGADTQY
v_gene: TRBV18; j_gene: TRBJ2-2; CDR3aa: ASSRGLAGVATGELF
v_gene: TRBV30; j_gene: TRBJ2-1; CDR3aa: AWSPSGYSYNEQF
v_gene: TRBV7-3; j_gene: TRBJ2-5; CDR3aa: ASSFGGSSEETQY
v_gene: TRBV5-6; j_gene: TRBJ2-2; CDR3aa: ASCIRVGELF
v_gene: TRBV4-1; j_gene: TRBJ2-3; CDR3aa: ASSLIGVGSTDTQY
v_gene: TRBV9; j_gene: TRBJ1-2; CDR3aa: ASSVSGSMDYT
v_gene: TRBV11-2; j_gene: TRBJ2-7; CDR3aa: ASSLLVGLAGLYEQY
v_gene: TRBV5-4; j_gene: TRBJ2-6; CDR3aa: ASSLQNAGANVLT
v_gene: TRBV23-1; j_gene: TRBJ2-5; CDR3aa: ASSQSTRGRRETQY
v_gene: TRBV7-9; j_gene: TRBJ2-4; CDR3aa: ASSSLAASFAKNIQY
v_gene: TRBV30; j_gene: TRBJ2-2; CDR3aa: AWRWTGMNTGELF
v_gene: TRBV15; j_gene: TRBJ2-3; CDR3aa: ATSRGTSGGADTQY
v_gene: TRBV10-3; j_gene: TRBJ1-2; CDR3aa: AISGGVYSNYGYT
v_gene: TRBV6-5; j_gene: TRBJ2-4; CDR3aa: AKGGTAYRENIQY
v_gene: TRBV15; j_gene: TRBJ1-5; CDR3aa: ATSGSGQGFQPQH
v_gene: TRBV25-1; j_gene: TRBJ1-1; CDR3aa: ASSELYEAF
v_gene: TRBV28; j_gene: TRBJ2-7; CDR3aa: ASRGEAGVREQY
v_gene: TRBV5-1; j_gene: TRBJ2-7; CDR3aa: ASSLGGLAGGPTNEQY
v_gene: TRBV28; j_gene: TRBJ1-2; CDR3aa: ASSLGQDPGYT
v_gene: TRBV9; j_gene: TRBJ2-1; CDR3aa: ASSVQDSSGTLKQF
v_gene: TRBV7-9; j_gene: TRBJ1-3; CDR3aa: ASSLVRQALSGNTIY
v_gene: TRBV5-1; j_gene: TRBJ1-2; CDR3aa: ASSLGRDAGGYT
v_gene: TRBV2; j_gene: TRBJ2-5; CDR3aa: ASSAVAGGPQTQY
v_gene: TRBV14; j_gene: TRBJ2-4; CDR3aa: ASQLAGQNIQY
v_gene: TRBV5-1; j_gene: TRBJ2-5; CDR3aa: ASRAGTSGTQETQY